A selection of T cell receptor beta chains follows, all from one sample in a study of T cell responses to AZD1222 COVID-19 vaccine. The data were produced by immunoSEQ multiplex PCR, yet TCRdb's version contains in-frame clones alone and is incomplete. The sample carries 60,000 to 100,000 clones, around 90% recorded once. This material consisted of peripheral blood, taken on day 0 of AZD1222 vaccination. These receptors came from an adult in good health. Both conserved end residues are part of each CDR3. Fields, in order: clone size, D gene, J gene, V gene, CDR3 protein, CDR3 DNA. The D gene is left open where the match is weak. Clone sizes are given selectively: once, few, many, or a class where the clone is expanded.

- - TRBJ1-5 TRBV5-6 CASSLSQSFQPQHF TGTGCCAGCAGCTTAAGTCAATCTTTTCAGCCCCAGCATTTT
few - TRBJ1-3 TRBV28 CASSFLRGRKGNTIYF TGTGCCAGCAGTTTTCTTAGGGGTCGTAAAGGAAACACCATATATTTT
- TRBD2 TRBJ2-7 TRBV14 CASSQDRGGSVSYEQYF TGTGCCAGCAGCCAAGATCGTGGCGGGAGTGTTTCCTACGAGCAGTACTTC
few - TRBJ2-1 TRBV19 CASRGPYNEQFF TGTGCCAGTAGGGGGCCCTACAATGAGCAGTTCTTC
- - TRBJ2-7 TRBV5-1 CASSLWSGQEGEQYF TGCGCCAGCAGCTTGTGGTCTGGACAGGAGGGCGAGCAGTACTTC
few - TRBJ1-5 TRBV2 CACGASYSNQPQHF TGTGCCTGTGGGGCATCCTATAGCAATCAGCCCCAGCATTTT
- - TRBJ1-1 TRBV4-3 CASSQAGQSEAFF TGCGCCAGCAGCCAAGCAGGACAGAGTGAAGCTTTCTTT
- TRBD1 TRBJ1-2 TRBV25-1 CASSALGGRGHGYTF TGTGCCAGCAGTGCCTTGGGGGGCAGGGGGCATGGCTACACCTTC
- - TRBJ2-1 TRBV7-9 CASSAPPRSYNEQFF TGTGCCAGCAGCGCCCCCCCGAGGTCCTACAATGAGCAGTTCTTC
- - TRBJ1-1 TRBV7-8 CASSVNQGLRTEAFF TGTGCCAGCAGCGTCAATCAGGGCTTGCGGACTGAAGCTTTCTTT
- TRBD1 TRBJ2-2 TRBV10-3 CAISAGTDRGRFQTNTGELFF TGTGCCATCAGTGCAGGGACAGACAGGGGGCGTTTCCAAACGAACACCGGGGAGCTGTTTTTT
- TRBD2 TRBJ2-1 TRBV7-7 CASSSGLAGAGNEQFF TGTGCCAGCAGCTCGGGACTAGCGGGAGCAGGCAATGAGCAGTTCTTC
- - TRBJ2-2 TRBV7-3 CASSLFREPTGELFF TGTGCCAGCAGCTTGTTCAGGGAACCCACCGGGGAGCTGTTTTTT
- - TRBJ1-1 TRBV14 CASSQKGGSEAFF TGTGCCAGCAGCCAGAAAGGGGGGTCTGAAGCTTTCTTT
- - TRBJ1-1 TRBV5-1 CASSRGDGQKGTEAFF TGCGCCAGCAGCAGAGGGGACGGACAGAAGGGCACTGAAGCTTTCTTT
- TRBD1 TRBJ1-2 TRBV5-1 CASSLAGTANQYGYTF TGCGCCAGCAGCTTGGCCGGGACAGCTAATCAGTATGGCTACACCTTC
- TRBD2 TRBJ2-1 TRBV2 CASSDGGRALLGSNEQFF TGTGCCAGCAGTGATGGCGGGAGGGCCCTCCTCGGATCCAATGAGCAGTTCTTC
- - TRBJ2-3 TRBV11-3 CASSLGLETDTQYF TGTGCCAGCAGCTTAGGCTTAGAAACCGATACGCAGTATTTT
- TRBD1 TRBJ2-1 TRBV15 CATSTRQGARNEQFF TGTGCCACCAGCACCCGACAGGGGGCCCGGAATGAGCAGTTCTTC
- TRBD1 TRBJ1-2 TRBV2 CASSVEDRVGGYTF TGTGCCAGCAGTGTTGAGGACAGGGTTGGGGGCTACACCTTC
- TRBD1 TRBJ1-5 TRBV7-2 CASSVDRDQPQHF TGTGCCAGCAGCGTTGACAGGGACCAGCCCCAGCATTTT
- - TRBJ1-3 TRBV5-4 CASSLEHGGNTIYF TGTGCCAGCAGCTTAGAACACGGTGGAAACACCATATATTTT
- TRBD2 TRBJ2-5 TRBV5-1 CASSAGTSGNQETQYF TGCGCCAGCAGCGCAGGGACTAGCGGGAATCAAGAGACCCAGTACTTC
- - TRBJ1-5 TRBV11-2 CASSFEGDQPQHF TGTGCCAGCAGCTTCGAGGGAGACCAGCCCCAGCATTTT
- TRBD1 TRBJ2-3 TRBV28 CASTRDRGLVTQYF TGTGCCAGTACCCGGGACAGGGGGCTTGTTACGCAGTATTTT
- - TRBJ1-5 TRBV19 CASTPGGGLGQPQHF TGTGCCAGTACCCCGGGGGGGGGTCTCGGGCAGCCCCAGCATTTT
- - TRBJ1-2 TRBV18 CASSPAGWPYGYTF TGTGCCAGCTCACCAGCAGGGTGGCCCTATGGCTACACCTTC
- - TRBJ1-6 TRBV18 CASSPKAASRNSPLHF TGTGCCAGCTCACCCAAAGCCGCGTCTCGAAATTCACCCCTCCACTTT
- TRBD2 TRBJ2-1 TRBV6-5 CASSYGLADNEQFF TGTGCCAGCAGTTACGGCCTAGCGGACAATGAGCAGTTCTTC
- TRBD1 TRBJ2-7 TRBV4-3 CASSPWTGYEQYF TGCGCCAGCAGCCCTTGGACAGGGTACGAGCAGTACTTC
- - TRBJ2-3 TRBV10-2 CASIGLPRDTQYF TGCGCCAGCATCGGACTTCCTCGGGATACGCAGTATTTT
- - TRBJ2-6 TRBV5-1 CASREDASGANVLTF TGCGCCAGCAGGGAGGACGCCTCTGGGGCCAACGTCCTGACTTTC
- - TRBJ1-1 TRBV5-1 CASSSQGANTEAFF TGCGCCAGCAGCTCCCAGGGAGCGAACACTGAAGCTTTCTTT
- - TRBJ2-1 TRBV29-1 CSVSLGGNEQFF TGCAGCGTTTCCTTGGGGGGCAATGAGCAGTTCTTC
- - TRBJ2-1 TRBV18 CASSPPHWNSYNEQFF TGTGCCAGCTCACCACCGCACTGGAACTCCTACAATGAGCAGTTCTTC
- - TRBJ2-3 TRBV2 CASSASTSVAQYF TGTGCCAGCAGTGCCTCGACTAGTGTGGCGCAGTATTTT
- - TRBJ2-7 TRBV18 CASSPPGPTYEQYF TGTGCCAGCTCACCCCCGGGACCTACCTACGAGCAGTACTTC
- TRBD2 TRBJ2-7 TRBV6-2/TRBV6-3 CASSGKGAGAYEQYF TGTGCCAGCAGTGGCAAGGGAGCGGGAGCCTACGAGCAGTACTTC
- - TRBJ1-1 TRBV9 CASSVQGNTEAFF TGTGCCAGCAGCGTGCAGGGGAACACTGAAGCTTTCTTT
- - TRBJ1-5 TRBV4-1 CASSQGPMASNQPQHF TGCGCCAGCAGCCAAGGACCGATGGCGAGCAATCAGCCCCAGCATTTT
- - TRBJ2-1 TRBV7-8 CASSPKGGQSSYNEQFF TGTGCCAGCAGCCCCAAGGGCGGACAGAGCTCCTACAATGAGCAGTTCTTC
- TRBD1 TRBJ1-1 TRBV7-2 CASSTGQGGFGTEAFF TGTGCCAGCAGCACCGGACAGGGGGGGTTCGGCACTGAAGCTTTCTTT
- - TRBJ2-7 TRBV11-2 CASSLDHGAPYEQYF TGTGCCAGCAGCTTAGATCATGGGGCCCCCTACGAGCAGTACTTC
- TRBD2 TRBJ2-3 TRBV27 CASSYGTSGRDTQYF TGTGCCAGCAGTTATGGGACTAGCGGGAGAGATACGCAGTATTTT
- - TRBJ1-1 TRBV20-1 CSAIVVEAFF TGCAGTGCTATCGTTGTAGAAGCTTTCTTT
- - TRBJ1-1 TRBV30 CAIGREAFF TGTGCCATCGGACGGGAGGCTTTCTTT
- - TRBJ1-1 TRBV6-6 CASSYSGGRGNTEAFF TGTGCCAGCAGTTACTCGGGTGGCAGGGGGAACACTGAAGCTTTCTTT
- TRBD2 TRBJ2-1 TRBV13 CASSSSGLAGGRYYNEQFF TGTGCCAGCAGCTCCTCGGGACTAGCGGGAGGCCGCTACTACAATGAGCAGTTCTTC
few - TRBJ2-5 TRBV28 CASSLPPYENQETQYF TGTGCCAGCAGTTTACCCCCTTATGAGAACCAAGAGACCCAGTACTTC
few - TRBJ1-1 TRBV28 CASSLKSRAFF TGTGCCAGCAGTTTAAAGTCCAGAGCTTTCTTT
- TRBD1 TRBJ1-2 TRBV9 CASSVGTGGDYGYTF TGTGCCAGCAGCGTTGGGACAGGGGGGGACTATGGCTACACCTTC
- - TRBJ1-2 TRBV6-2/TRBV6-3 CASSYSKSYGYTF TGTGCCAGCAGTTACTCGAAATCCTATGGCTACACCTTC
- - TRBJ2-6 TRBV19 CASTPSGSGANVLTF TGTGCCAGTACCCCGTCGGGCTCTGGGGCCAACGTCCTGACTTTC
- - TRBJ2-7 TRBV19 CASRAGNEQYF TGTGCCAGTAGGGCAGGGAACGAGCAGTACTTC
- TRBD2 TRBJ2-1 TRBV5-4 CASSSGASGRDEQFF TGTGCCAGCAGCTCCGGGGCTAGCGGGAGAGATGAGCAGTTCTTC